Included here is one T cell receptor (beta chain) sequence, with context. Its specificity is unknown. Produced via immunoSEQ multiplex PCR; TCRdb's table is partial and in-frame only. Here the sample spans roughly 140,000 clones, about 89% being singletons. This specimen comes from a study of T cell responses to AZD1222 COVID-19 vaccine. The study, taken as a whole, reports: The sample set comprised mostly white British donors with more females, and clonal diversity was possibly underestimated. After two AZD1222 doses, spike-specific TCR breadth and depth rose versus day 0. Within unmutated variant regions lay the reported targets of nearly half of spike-specific TCRs. Repertoires were obtained only post-peak T cell response.

The CDR3 has 13 residues. V shed 0 bases and J shed 3 bases, with 5 bases lying between them. Germline CDR1 MGHRA, CDR2 YSYEKL. The source material was peripheral blood, sampled on day 0 of AZD1222 vaccination. The chain links TRBV4-1 to TRBJ1-2; D unclear. This TCR derives from an adult in good health. CDR3 in DNA: TGCGCCAGCAGCCAAGAGAGGGACTATGGCTACACCTTC. It yields the protein CASSQERDYGYTF.